This T cell receptor beta chain was sequenced for a study of CD8+ T cells in alopecia areata (dated by TCRdb to between 2017 and 2018). Context from the whole study: The treated patients took part in an open-label pilot trial in which moderate-to-severe alopecia areata was treated with oral tofacitinib at 5 to 10 mg twice daily. Patients received tofacitinib for 6 to 18 months and were then followed off drug for 6 months to check for delayed response and recurrence. Disease severity in treated patients was measured with the SALT score, which quantifies the percentage of affected scalp surface area. The study used high-throughput TCRbeta sequencing to examine T cell clonal expansion in alopecia areata, in both the C3H/HeJ mouse model and human patients. In humans, TCRbeta sequencing was performed on scalp tissue and on sorted CD4+ and CD8+ peripheral blood T cells from healthy controls and from patients with patchy or totalis/universalis alopecia areata. Biopsies were taken from tofacitinib-treated patients at baseline and again at 4 and 24 weeks into treatment, and several of those patients also had a later scalp biopsy. Scalp clonality was compared across normal scalp (n=4), patchy alopecia areata scalp (n=8), and alopecia totalis/universalis scalp (n=8). The RNA source kit depended on sample type: the PAXgene miRNA kit for fixed scalp, the miRNeasy kit for PBMCs, and the RNeasy kit for mouse skin. TCRbeta CDR3 regions were amplified by immunoSEQ multiplex PCR using 35 Vbeta forward and 13 Jbeta reverse primers. Points the paper makes about the study in general: Lesional scalp, especially in alopecia totalis/universalis, showed higher clonality and more expanded CD8+ clones than normal scalp, suggesting antigenic drive. With tofacitinib, both scalp clonality and the number of expanded CD8+ clones among the top 100 scalp clones went down significantly. Shared TCR sequences between patients were less evident than in mice, which may be partly attributable to HLA diversity in the patient population. Many expanded lesional clones were found to persist in scalp and blood during tofacitinib treatment, and relapse after treatment cessation may be partly explained by this persistence. Scalp TCR repertoire analysis is complicated because resident alphabeta T cells in normal human skin are also sequenced, whereas mouse skin is dominated by gammadelta T cells. Because the treated cohort was small and had just a single nonresponder, larger studies are needed to establish links between baseline CD8+ expansion and response.

CDR1 is given as MDHEN and CDR2 as SYDVKM, both from the germline V gene. From its cysteine to its phenylalanine, the CDR3 spans 14 amino acids. Of the read, only the CDR3 DNA is kept; its 42 bases are in frame from base 1. Here V drops 2 bases and J drops 8 bases, and the junction holds 5 bases not matched to any gene. Concerning this clone itself: This clone's antigen is unknown. No qualities accompany the bases; no much larger clone lies one base away.

This specimen's time point label, interpreted: around 4 weeks on oral tofacitinib. The intended sense of this specimen's treatment or condition label: oral pan-JAK inhibitor, 5-10 mg twice daily. Lesional scalp punch biopsies and peripheral blood were obtained from alopecia areata patients. After PBMCs were isolated by density centrifugation and stained for CD3, CD4 and CD8, a FACSAria was used to sort CD4+ and CD8+ T cells. The library was produced with the immunoSEQ multiplex PCR assay. To provide template for TCR sequencing, every sample had RNA extracted and reverse transcribed into cDNA. SuperScript III was used to make first-strand cDNA, primed with a 2:1 mix of oligo-dT and random hexamers. Amplification bias was assessed with a synthetic immune receptor repertoire, and residual bias was removed computationally. Per the original workflow: Raw reads were preprocessed to remove errors, and CDR3 was defined according to IMGT conventions as the region from the conserved cysteine to phenylalanine. Clonality was computed as 1 minus the Shannon entropy, with the entropy normalized by log2 of the number of productive unique TCRs. Whether scalp clones were CD4 or CD8 was inferred by matching scalp TCRbeta sequences against CD4 and CD8 repertoires sorted from blood. TCRdb mirrors the immuneACCESS table, restricted to in-frame sequences. Some clones are absent from its copies; in checked studies, under half trace to an unresolved V gene, and the reason for the others is unknown. V, J and clone size derive from that table, while D and trimming were established from the DNA sequence. For this sample there are 130,000 to 150,000 clones; roughly four fifths appear just once. Of the sample, around 25% falls within the top ten clones.

This TCR was sampled from a human donor with alopecia areata. Recombination connected TRBV28 to TRBJ1-4, with 7 central nucleotides matching TRBD1. Here the sequenced sample was CD8+ T cells sorted from blood, taken at week 4, from a patient treated with tofacitinib. The nucleotides read TGTGCCAGCAGTTTAGGGACAGTACCCGAAAAACTGTTTTTT. Translation gives CASSLGTVPEKLFF.